Below, one T cell receptor beta chain is given with its context. These data belong to a study of CD8 T cells in Susac syndrome. With random hexamers, roughly 0.5 to 1 ug RNA was reverse transcribed. It was immunoSEQ multiplex PCR that amplified TCR beta CDR3 across 54 Vbeta and 13 Jbeta. TCRdb called the immunoSEQ multiplex PCR reads again in MiXCR, with one record for every CDR3 protein. The sample comprises hundreds of thousands of distinct CDR3 sequences, 92% of which are singletons, and less than 0.15% rests with the top ten. The CDR3 contains 13 residues. The ends were cut back, 5 bases at V and 5 bases at J, with 12 bases in the middle. Germline values: CDR1 SGHNT, CDR2 YENEEA.

This clonotype was obtained from a human donor with multiple sclerosis. This chain joins TRBV11-3 and TRBJ1-2; a weak D match, TRBD1 (5 bases). Sequencing was carried out using CD8+ T cells from PBMCs. The CDR3 sequence: CASSPTGGYGYTF. CDR3 coding DNA: TGTGCCAGCAGCCCCACCGGGGGATATGGCTACACCTTC.